These T cell receptor beta chains were read from a single sample in a study of regulatory T cells in long-lasting Graves disease. TCRdb fed the multiplex PCR reads into MiXCR, producing one record per CDR3 protein. Of 520,000 or so distinct CDR3 sequences listed, 12% are singletons. A further study also used this sample, focusing on T cells in Graves' hyperthyroidism and ophthalmopathy.

Sample: peripheral blood mononuclear cells (PBMCs), taken at new diagnosis, from a patient treated with antithyroid drugs. All receptors derive from a woman younger than 45 with Graves disease. Each CDR3 is given with its conserved first and last residue. The D gene is left open where the match is weak. Clone size is stated in some rows and not others, as once, few, many or a class when expanded.

size: many
D: .
J: TRBJ1-2
V: TRBV2
CDR3: CASSEQKGAKYGYTF
DNA: TGTGCCAGCAGTGAACAGAAGGGTGCGAAATATGGCTACACCTTC

size: many
D: .
J: TRBJ2-7
V: TRBV7-8
CDR3: CASSIFYEQYF
DNA: TGTGCCAGCAGCATATTCTACGAGCAGTACTTC

size: few
D: TRBD1
J: TRBJ1-1
V: TRBV5-5
CDR3: CASSWGQGSVRAFF
DNA: TGTGCCAGCAGCTGGGGACAGGGGTCTGTCAGGGCTTTCTTT

size: once
D: .
J: TRBJ1-1
V: TRBV28
CDR3: CASRIQLGGQVNTEAFF
DNA: TGTGCCAGCAGAATCCAACTCGGAGGCCAAGTGAACACTGAGGCTTTCTTT

size: many
D: .
J: TRBJ1-2
V: TRBV19
CDR3: CASADEPFGGYTF
DNA: TGTGCCAGCGCGGACGAGCCATTTGGGGGCTACACCTTC

size: many
D: .
J: TRBJ2-3
V: TRBV13
CDR3: CASSLSRGISTDTQYF
DNA: TGTGCCAGCAGCCTCTCTCGCGGGATTAGCACAGATACGCAGTATTTT

size: many
D: .
J: TRBJ1-5
V: TRBV24-1
CDR3: CATSESRGSNQPQHF
DNA: TGTGCCACCAGTGAGTCGAGGGGTAGCAATCAGCCCCAGCATTTT

size: few
D: TRBD1
J: TRBJ1-1
V: TRBV6-4
CDR3: CASSPQGGQKAFF
DNA: TGTGCCAGCAGCCCACAGGGGGGCCAGAAAGCTTTCTTT

size: .
D: .
J: TRBJ1-1
V: TRBV6-6
CDR3: CASSYSFTGATEAFF
DNA: TGTGCCAGCAGTTACTCGTTTACTGGGGCGACTGAAGCTTTCTTT

size: many
D: .
J: TRBJ2-5
V: TRBV12-3/TRBV12-4
CDR3: CASSPPRGTPYQETQYF
DNA: TGTGCCAGCAGTCCCCCTAGGGGCACCCCGTACCAAGAGACCCAGTACTTC

size: many
D: .
J: TRBJ2-7
V: TRBV6-1
CDR3: CASRKTGRHYSYEQYF
DNA: TGTGCCAGCAGGAAGACGGGACGGCACTACTCCTACGAGCAGTACTTC

size: many
D: TRBD2
J: TRBJ2-2
V: TRBV11-2
CDR3: CASSFRHFGTSGNTGELFF
DNA: TGTGCCAGCAGCTTTAGGCACTTCGGGACTAGCGGGAACACCGGGGAGCTGTTTTTT

size: many
D: .
J: TRBJ1-6
V: TRBV11-1
CDR3: CASSFRTGGSYNSPLHF
DNA: TGTGCCAGCAGCTTCCGGACGGGCGGCTCCTATAATTCACCCCTCCACTTT

size: many
D: .
J: TRBJ2-5
V: TRBV12-3/TRBV12-4
CDR3: CASRVLASGTQYF
DNA: TGTGCCAGCAGGGTTCTAGCGTCCGGGACCCAGTACTTC

size: many
D: TRBD2
J: TRBJ2-3
V: TRBV29-1
CDR3: CSVEDRSGRTDTQYF
DNA: TGCAGCGTTGAAGACCGTAGCGGGAGGACAGATACGCAGTATTTT

size: few
D: .
J: TRBJ2-1
V: TRBV5-1
CDR3: CASSRRQRSNEQFF
DNA: TGCGCCAGCAGTCGGAGACAGCGCTCAAATGAGCAGTTCTTC

size: .
D: .
J: TRBJ2-3
V: TRBV9
CDR3: CASSDQLYHADTQYF
DNA: TGTGCCAGCAGCGATCAGCTATACCACGCAGATACGCAGTATTTT

size: few
D: .
J: TRBJ2-1
V: TRBV27
CDR3: CASSFISGAPYNEQFF
DNA: TGTGCCAGCAGTTTTATTAGCGGAGCCCCCTACAATGAGCAGTTCTTC

size: many
D: TRBD2
J: TRBJ2-2
V: TRBV12-3/TRBV12-4
CDR3: CASSPSGLAANTGELFF
DNA: TGTGCCAGCAGTCCATCGGGACTAGCGGCGAACACCGGGGAGCTGTTTTTT

size: many
D: .
J: TRBJ2-3
V: TRBV11-2
CDR3: CASRGPGDDTQYF
DNA: TGTGCCAGCAGGGGGCCCGGTGACGATACGCAGTATTTT

size: many
D: .
J: TRBJ2-7
V: TRBV11-2
CDR3: CASSFRGGMAEQYF
DNA: TGTGCCAGCAGCTTTAGGGGGGGAATGGCCGAGCAGTACTTC

size: many
D: TRBD1
J: TRBJ1-5
V: TRBV6-1
CDR3: CASSDSRTGTNQPQHF
DNA: TGTGCCAGCAGTGACTCCAGGACAGGGACCAATCAGCCCCAGCATTTT

size: many
D: .
J: TRBJ2-7
V: TRBV28
CDR3: CASMSQDSYEQYF
DNA: TGTGCCAGCATGTCGCAGGACTCCTACGAGCAGTACTTC

size: few
D: .
J: TRBJ1-5
V: TRBV19
CDR3: CASSIFGSFWQPQHF
DNA: TGTGCCAGTAGTATATTTGGTAGTTTTTGGCAGCCCCAGCATTTT

size: many
D: .
J: TRBJ2-2
V: TRBV11-2
CDR3: CASRLAWNTGELFF
DNA: TGTGCCAGCAGGTTAGCCTGGAACACCGGGGAGCTGTTTTTT

size: many
D: .
J: TRBJ1-1
V: TRBV2
CDR3: CASGGIRYAEAFF
DNA: TGTGCCAGCGGTGGTATCCGTTATGCTGAAGCTTTCTTT

size: .
D: TRBD2
J: TRBJ2-7
V: TRBV3-1
CDR3: CASSQASGRAYEQYF
DNA: TGTGCCAGCAGCCAAGCGAGCGGGAGGGCCTACGAGCAGTACTTC

size: many
D: TRBD1
J: TRBJ1-5
V: TRBV28
CDR3: CASSLGTGPQPQHF
DNA: TGTGCCAGCAGTCTTGGGACAGGGCCTCAGCCCCAGCATTTT

size: few
D: .
J: TRBJ2-1
V: TRBV5-1
CDR3: CASSPYLPTYNEQFF
DNA: TGCGCCAGCAGTCCCTACCTTCCCACCTACAATGAGCAGTTCTTC

size: many
D: .
J: TRBJ1-1
V: TRBV6-1
CDR3: CASSVQVHPKVMNTEAFF
DNA: TGTGCCAGCAGCGTCCAGGTGCACCCCAAAGTCATGAACACTGAAGCTTTCTTT

size: many
D: TRBD1
J: TRBJ2-3
V: TRBV10-3
CDR3: CAISGTGTGDTQYF
DNA: TGTGCCATCAGTGGGACAGGTACCGGAGATACGCAGTATTTT

size: many
D: .
J: TRBJ2-2
V: TRBV5-1
CDR3: CASSLWAGSNTGELFF
DNA: TGCGCCAGCAGCCTATGGGCGGGTTCGAACACCGGGGAGCTGTTTTTT

size: .
D: TRBD1
J: TRBJ1-1
V: TRBV20-1
CDR3: CSASRDRGRGTEAFF
DNA: TGCAGTGCTAGCCGGGACAGGGGAAGGGGAACTGAAGCTTTCTTT

size: many
D: .
J: TRBJ2-6
V: TRBV10-3
CDR3: CATTSKSSEANVLTF
DNA: TGTGCCACCACGTCGAAAAGCTCTGAGGCCAACGTCCTGACTTTC

size: .
D: TRBD2
J: TRBJ2-5
V: TRBV11-2
CDR3: CATTTSGRARETQYF
DNA: TGTGCCACCACGACTAGCGGGAGGGCCCGGGAGACCCAGTACTTC

size: .
D: .
J: TRBJ2-6
V: TRBV4-1
CDR3: CASIQRTGTGANVLTF
DNA: TGTGCCAGCATCCAGCGGACCGGGACAGGGGCCAACGTCCTGACTTTC

size: many
D: .
J: TRBJ2-3
V: TRBV13
CDR3: CASSFYSLSTDTQYF
DNA: TGTGCCAGCAGTTTCTATAGTCTAAGCACAGATACGCAGTATTTT

size: many
D: .
J: TRBJ1-6
V: TRBV11-2
CDR3: CASSFRPTHYNSPLHF
DNA: TGTGCCAGCAGCTTTCGACCGACCCACTATAATTCACCCCTCCACTTT

size: many
D: TRBD1
J: TRBJ1-1
V: TRBV7-9
CDR3: CASSPNSHRGNTEAFF
DNA: TGTGCCAGCAGTCCCAATTCACACAGGGGGAACACTGAAGCTTTCTTT

size: many
D: .
J: TRBJ2-7
V: TRBV27
CDR3: CASSRAGFNEQYF
DNA: TGTGCCAGCAGCCGGGCGGGGTTTAACGAGCAGTACTTC

size: .
D: .
J: TRBJ2-1
V: TRBV7-3
CDR3: CASSPSVGNEQFF
DNA: TGTGCCAGCAGCCCCAGCGTCGGTAATGAGCAGTTCTTC

size: few
D: .
J: TRBJ2-7
V: TRBV20-1
CDR3: CSAPSPKKQYF
DNA: TGCAGTGCCCCTAGTCCAAAGAAGCAGTACTTC

size: many
D: .
J: TRBJ1-5
V: TRBV19
CDR3: CASSSQDQGNQPQHF
DNA: TGTGCCAGTAGTTCACAGGACCAGGGCAATCAGCCCCAGCATTTT

size: many
D: .
J: TRBJ2-1
V: TRBV12-5
CDR3: CASASYNEQFF
DNA: TGTGCTAGTGCATCCTACAATGAGCAGTTCTTC

size: many
D: .
J: TRBJ1-5
V: TRBV6-2/TRBV6-3
CDR3: CASSKLPVVYSNQPQHF
DNA: TGTGCCAGCAGTAAGTTACCGGTCGTCTATAGCAATCAGCCCCAGCATTTT